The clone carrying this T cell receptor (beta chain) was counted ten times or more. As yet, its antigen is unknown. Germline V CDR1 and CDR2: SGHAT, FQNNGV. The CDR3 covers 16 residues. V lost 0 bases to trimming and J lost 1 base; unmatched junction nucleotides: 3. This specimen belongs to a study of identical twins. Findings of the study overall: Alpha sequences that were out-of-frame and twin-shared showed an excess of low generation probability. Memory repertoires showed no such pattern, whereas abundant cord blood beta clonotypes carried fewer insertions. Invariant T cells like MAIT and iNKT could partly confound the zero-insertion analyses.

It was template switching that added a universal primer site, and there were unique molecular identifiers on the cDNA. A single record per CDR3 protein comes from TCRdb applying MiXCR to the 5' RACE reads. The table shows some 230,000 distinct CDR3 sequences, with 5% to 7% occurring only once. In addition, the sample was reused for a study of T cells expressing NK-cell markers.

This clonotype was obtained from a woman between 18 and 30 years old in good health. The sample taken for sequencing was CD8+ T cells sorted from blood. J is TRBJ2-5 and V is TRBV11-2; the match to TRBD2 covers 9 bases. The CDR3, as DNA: TGTGCCAGCAGCTTAGAAGCTAGCGGGACCCAAGAGACCCAGTACTTC. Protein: CASSLEASGTQETQYF.